This section outlines one TCR beta chain sequence together with its context. Its cognate antigen is unknown. This record comes from a study of a mutant IDH1 vaccine in newly diagnosed glioma. The wider study: First vaccine doses came 4-6 weeks after radiotherapy alone, or with temozolomide cycles. Of treated patients, around 60% were men and roughly 40% women, averaging roughly 42 years. Previous care, which was radiotherapy, temozolomide, or both, most often involved both.

The CDR3 extends over 16 amino acids. CDR1 and CDR2 (germline): SGHRS, YFSETQ. V was pared by 3 bases and J by 0 bases, with 7 bases of the junction left unmatched. Libraries were prepared by immunoSEQ multiplex PCR; TCRdb keeps only in-frame clonotypes and omits some of them. Among some 58,000 clones listed, roughly 79% were seen once. The time point is: week 35, safety follow-up. The investigators gave 300 ug of mutant IDH1 20-mer peptide in each vaccine dose, together with topical imiquimod. The sample here was PBMCs, taken from a glioma patient whose treatment included an IDH1 peptide vaccine. This clonotype was obtained from a man aged 35 to 55 with glioma. This chain joins TRBV5-1 and TRBJ2-7; 9 bases align to TRBD2. The CDR3 here is CASSSSSGVYSYEQYF. CDR3 DNA: TGCGCCAGCAGCTCCTCTAGCGGGGTATACTCCTACGAGCAGTACTTC.